The rows below give T cell receptor beta chains drawn from one sample of a study of radiation and T cells in renal cell carcinoma. Here immunoSEQ multiplex PCR was the method, and the copy in TCRdb shows in-frame clones only, minus some. The top ten hold 10% to 15% of the sample, which has about 150,000 clones, approximately 90% seen once. This specimen was blood, taken from a patient whose treatment included radiotherapy and nephrectomy. Source of these receptors: a woman aged 50 to 60 with renal cell carcinoma. The CDR3 runs from the conserved cysteine through the conserved F or W. The order of the fields is V gene, D gene, clone size, J gene, CDR3 protein, CDR3 DNA. D genes are given only for firm matches. A clone size is listed for some rows: how often the clone was seen (once, few, many), or a class if it is expanded.

TRBV19	TRBD2	-	TRBJ2-1	CASRMSGGAHNEQFF	TGTGCCAGTAGAATGAGCGGGGGGGCCCACAATGAGCAGTTCTTC
TRBV7-8	-	-	TRBJ1-1	CASSSYGTLRDGAFF	TGTGCCAGCAGCTCCTACGGGACTCTGAGGGATGGAGCTTTCTTT
TRBV28	TRBD1	-	TRBJ1-4	CASSPPGQWNEKLFF	TGTGCCAGCAGCCCTCCGGGACAGTGGAATGAAAAACTGTTTTTT
TRBV10-2	-	few	TRBJ1-2	CATHREGSYTF	TGCGCCACCCACAGGGAGGGGAGCTACACCTTC
TRBV18	-	-	TRBJ1-4	CASSPRRGLSGKLFF	TGTGCCAGCTCACCACGCCGGGGTCTGAGTGGAAAACTGTTTTTT
TRBV5-6	TRBD2	-	TRBJ2-1	CASSLGTSGGPSSYNEQFF	TGTGCCAGCAGCTTGGGGACTAGCGGGGGACCTAGCTCCTACAATGAGCAGTTCTTC
TRBV13	-	-	TRBJ1-6	CASRSGTTPLGSPLHF	TGTGCCAGCAGGAGTGGCACAACGCCGTTAGGTTCACCCCTCCACTTT
TRBV10-2	-	-	TRBJ1-5	CASSGTYQPQHF	TGCGCCAGCAGTGGAACATATCAGCCCCAGCATTTT
TRBV9	-	-	TRBJ2-5	CASSVYTEETQYF	TGTGCCAGCAGCGTATATACTGAAGAGACCCAGTACTTC
TRBV7-9	-	-	TRBJ2-7	CASSLVGRSNYEQYF	TGTGCCAGCAGCTTAGTAGGCAGGTCAAACTACGAGCAGTACTTC